Below, 2 T cell receptor beta chains from the same sample are listed, as sequenced in a study of T-cell reconstitution after alpha-beta-depleted transplantation in children. Unique molecular identifiers were used to barcode this TCRbeta library. TCRdb reanalysed the PCR reads using MiXCR and keeps one entry per CDR3 protein. There are under 400,000 distinct CDR3 sequences in the sample; roughly 21% occur only once, and approximately 11% lies in the top ten. This specimen consisted of PBMCs, mostly from graft donor cells, obtained 180 days after TCRalphabeta/CD19-depleted stem cell transplant. The receptors here all came from a male patient between 5 and 17 years old who had a stem cell transplant for acute lymphoblastic leukemia, so the T cells may come from the graft donor.

V gene TRBV6-5 combines with J gene TRBJ2-3; D is possibly TRBD1 or TRBD2 (7 bases each). Germline V lookup: CDR1 MNHEY, CDR2 SVGAGI. The CDR3 has 17 residues. Trimming took off 6 bases at V and 3 bases at J, with 22 bases between the two ends. The CDR3 sequence: CASRTRYQGGRTDTQYF. The CDR3 nucleotides read TGTGCCAGCAGAACCCGCTACCAGGGGGGGAGGACAGATACGCAGTATTTT.

The rearrangement uses TRBV5-1 and TRBJ1-4; TRBD1 aligns across 8 bases. V dropped 4 bases and J dropped 3; count of bases not matched to a gene: 8. The CDR3 extends over 16 amino acids. CDR1 and CDR2 (germline): SGHRS, YFSETQ. This CDR3 is CASSPRTGLANEKLFF. CDR3 DNA sequence: TGCGCCAGCAGCCCACGGACAGGGTTGGCTAATGAAAAACTGTTTTTT. Filled out from reference TRBV5-1 and TRBJ1-4, the complete variable domain reads KAGVTQTPRYLIKTRGQQVTLSCSPISGHRSVSWYQQTPGQGLQFLFEYFSETQRNKGNFPGRFSGRQFSNSRSEMNVSTLELGDSALYLCASSPRTGLANEKLFFGSGTQLSVL.